Listed here are 26 T cell receptor beta chains from one sample, sequenced in a study of tumor and adjacent non-tumor tissue in lung cancer (dated by TCRdb to between 2018 and 2020). RNA was extracted from bulk unsorted tissue and checked for quality with a NanoDrop ND-1000 and an Agilent 2100. Libraries were made using multiplex PCR. TCRdb shows the sequencer as Illumina HiSeq 2500. Following protocols modified from ARM-PCR, the researchers constructed TCRbeta libraries through three rounds of nested PCR with primers (Table S4). Using fastp trimming at Q25 and MiXCR clonotype assembly, TCRdb reanalyzed the public sequencing data and kept in-frame beta chains. Each CDR3 protein appears once, grouped with its most common genes and DNA. Across this sample there are 200,000 to 250,000 distinct CDR3 sequences, with around 70% seen only once. The top ten hold approximately 26% of the sample. Sequencing input: lung tumor tissue. The receptors were gathered from a man aged 60 to 69 with non-small cell lung cancer.

Of note for this clonotype: A read error is likely, as this CDR3 ends without the conserved phenylalanine or tryptophan. The chain uses TRBV11-2 and TRBJ2-1, with D uncertain. Germline values: CDR1 SGHAT, CDR2 FQNNGV. This CDR3 has 13 residues. CDR3 DNA sequence: TGTCTCGGCAGCTCTGCATTTTACAATGAGCAGTTCTTA. Its translation is CLGSSAFYNEQFL.

Comment on this clonotype: Compared with germline, one end of the junction differs, possibly owing to a read error. The chain employs TRBV11-3 and TRBJ2-7; D is unclear. Germline CDR1 SGHNT, CDR2 YENEEA. The CDR3 has 14 residues. CDR3 nucleotides: TGTACCAGCAGCTTAGTCAGCTCCACCTCCGAGCAGTACTTC. This codes for CTSSLVSSTSEQYF.

About this clonotype itself: The junction and the germline gene differ at one end; a read error may be behind it. The chain is built from TRBV11-2 and TRBJ2-1, with D perhaps matching TRBD1 (6 bases). The CDR3 has 13 residues. Germline CDR1 SGHAT, CDR2 FQNNGV. The CDR3 reads CASIQGSYNEQFF. Here the CDR3 DNA reads TGTGCCAGCATACAGGGCTCCTACAATGAGCAATTCTTC.

About this clonotype itself: A junction boundary mismatches the germline segment, possibly from a read error. DNA for the CDR3: TGTGCCAACAGTCCGCAATTGACAGGTCCAGATACGCAGTATTTT. Translated: CANSPQLTGPDTQYF. V usage is TRBV6-2 or TRBV6-3 and J usage is TRBJ2-3; the D gene is possibly TRBD1 (6 bases). The CDR3 runs to 15 residues. Germline V lookup: CDR1 MNHEY, CDR2 SVGEGT.

V usage is TRBV11-3 and J usage is TRBJ2-3; the match to TRBD2 covers 8 bases. Germline loops: CDR1 SGHNT, CDR2 YENEEA. V lost 5 bases and J lost 0; bases outside the gene matches: 7. This CDR3 spans 16 amino acids. The DNA for the CDR3 is TGTGCCAGCAGCCTTGGACTAGCAGATAGCACAGATACGCAGTATTTT. Its protein product is CASSLGLADSTDTQYF.

Of note for this clonotype: A junction end diverges from the germline sequence, so it may reflect a read error. The V gene is TRBV4-2, the J gene TRBJ2-5; 9 positions agree with TRBD2. Germline CDR1 reads LGHNA; CDR2 reads YNFKEQ. CDR3 size: 18 residues. The chain's CDR3 is CASSQDLRGGALLETQYF. CDR3 bases: TGTGCCAGCAGTCAAGATTTGCGCGGGGGGGCCCTGTTGGAGACCCAGTACTTC.

To note about this clonotype: The junction shows a germline mismatch at one end, possibly a read error. The chain couples TRBV6-1 to TRBJ2-3; D perhaps matches TRBD2 (5 bases). Germline-derived CDR1 and CDR2 are MNHNS and SASEGT. The CDR3 runs to 13 residues. The CDR3 sequence: CACSETPSYTQYF. DNA for the CDR3: TGTGCCTGCAGCGAAACCCCTAGCTATACGCAGTATTTT.

As for this clonotype: Just one base apart from a much larger clone, this may be a read error. The V gene is TRBV20-1, the J gene TRBJ2-7; 10 positions match TRBD2. CDR1 DFQATT and CDR2 SNEGSKA come from the germline V gene (reference sequence). This CDR3 contains 16 residues. Here the CDR3 DNA reads TGCAGTGCTGTTAGCGGGGGGATTACTTCGGGGTACGATCAGTACTTC. As protein: CSAVSGGITSGYDQYF.

This clonotype has only a few counts. The CDR3 here is CASGPQEGQTQYF. The CDR3 DNA sequence: TGTGCCAGCGGCCCCCAGGAGGGGCAGACCCAGTACTTC. V and J are TRBV12-3 or TRBV12-4 and TRBJ2-5; a weak D match, TRBD2 (6 bases). The CDR3 is 13 amino acids. The V end lost 8 bases, the J end lost 6 bases, and 16 bases lay between the germline ends.

This clonotype showed up just a few times. The chain couples TRBV12-3 or TRBV12-4 to TRBJ2-3; no reliable D call. The V gene lost 6 bases and the J gene lost 1 base, with 8 bases spanning the gap. This CDR3 comprises 13 residues. CDR3 nucleotide sequence: TGTGCCAGCAGGCGATTAGGCACAGATACGCAGTATTTT. Translation gives CASRRLGTDTQYF.

J is TRBJ1-3 and V is TRBV5-6, with D tentatively TRBD1 (5 bases). V lost 4 bases and J lost 3, with 11 bases in between. CDR3 length: 14 residues. Germline CDR1 SGHDT, CDR2 YYEEEE. CDR3 region: CASSPPGFGNTIYF. CDR3 bases: TGTGCCAGCAGCCCTCCAGGGTTTGGAAACACCATATATTTT.

Remarks on this clonotype: One end of the junction does not line up with germline, which may come from a read error. The chain combines TRBV6-6 with TRBJ1-5; tentative D call: TRBD1 (5 bases). Germline CDR1 and CDR2: MNHNY and SVGAGI (reference sequence). The CDR3 contains 12 residues. Written as DNA, the CDR3 is TGTGCTATTGGGGCAGGAAATCAGCCCCAACATTTT. Translating gives CAIGAGNQPQHF.

Comment on this clonotype: At one end the junction does not follow the germline gene, possibly because of a read error. The chain is built from TRBV4-2 and TRBJ2-1; D ambiguous. This CDR3 comprises 16 residues. CDR1 and CDR2 (germline): LGHNA, YNFKEQ. The CDR3 DNA sequence: TGTGCCTGCAGCCTAGATGGGCCTAGCTCCTACAATGAGCAGTTCTTC. It yields the protein CACSLDGPSSYNEQFF.

The V and J genes are TRBV11-2 and TRBJ2-5; TRBD1 matches at 7 bases. Losses at the gene ends were 7 bases for V and 8 bases for J; bases not matched to a gene: 10. Germline assignment: CDR1 SGHAT and CDR2 FQNNGV. The CDR3 covers 13 residues. The CDR3 DNA reads TGTGCCAGCACCTCTACAGGGGAATATACCCAGTACTTC. It is translated as CASTSTGEYTQYF.

This clonotype was observed many times. The chain links TRBV4-2 to TRBJ2-7; D unclear. Between the trimmed V and J ends, which lost 3 bases and 0 bases, there was a span of 3 bases. The CDR3 sequence is 12 residues long. Germline assignment: CDR1 LGHNA and CDR2 YNFKEQ. In DNA form, the CDR3 reads TGTGCCAGCAGCCATAACTCCTACGAGCAGTACTTC. Protein product: CASSHNSYEQYF.

A note on this clonotype: Relative to the germline gene, one junction end is altered; a read error may explain this. This CDR3 reads CDSSMTGGGIVPLHF. The CDR3 bases are TGTGACAGCAGCATGACAGGGGGCGGCATAGTTCCCCTCCACTTT. The chain combines TRBV7-8 with TRBJ1-6; 10 nucleotides align to TRBD1. The CDR3 extends over 15 amino acids. The V gene's germline CDR1 is SGHVS and CDR2 FQNEAQ.

Many counts were recorded for this clonotype. This chain joins TRBV29-1 and TRBJ1-2, with D tentatively TRBD1 (5 bases). The CDR3 runs 12 residues. V was clipped by 8 bases and J by 1 base, with 11 bases between them. Germline lookup yields CDR1 SQVTM and CDR2 ANQGSEA. The chain's CDR3 is CSLLGDNYGYTF. CDR3 bases: TGCAGCCTTTTAGGGGATAACTATGGCTACACCTTC. Full variable domain (missing parts from reference TRBV29-1 and TRBJ1-2): SAVISQKPSRDICQRGTSLTIQCQVDSQVTMMFWYRQQPGQSLTLIATANQGSEATYESGFVIDKFPISRPNLTFSTLTVSNMSPEDSSIYLCSLLGDNYGYTFGSGTRLTVV.

As for this clonotype: Mismatch with germline at one junction end may stem from a read error. CDR3 coding DNA: TGTGCCAGCAGTCGCCGGATGGGGGCCGGGGAGTTGTTTTTT. Translated, it gives CASSRRMGAGELFF. This chain connects TRBV12-3 or TRBV12-4 to TRBJ2-2; possible D gene TRBD1, 6 bases. CDR3 length equals 14 residues.

V usage is TRBV20-1 and J usage is TRBJ2-3; D ambiguous. The J call is uncertain, as TRBJ1-5 better fits the DNA end. Germline V lookup: CDR1 DFQATT, CDR2 SNEGSKA (reference sequence). The CDR3 covers 15 residues. The CDR3 loop is CSARDQRIPTATQHF. DNA for the CDR3: TGCAGTGCTAGAGATCAGCGGATTCCCACAGCTACGCAGCATTTT.

J is TRBJ2-7 and V is TRBV11-2, with 7 bases that match TRBD2. Germline V gene sequence: CDR1 SGHAT, CDR2 FQNNGV. The ends lost 9 bases at V and 2 bases at J; junction bases unmatched: 25. The CDR3 has 19 amino acids. CDR3 sequence reads: CASSLDWAVFTGGPYEQYF. The CDR3 DNA reads as TGTGCCAGTAGCCTCGATTGGGCAGTTTTTACGGGGGGACCCTACGAGCAGTACTTC. Variable domain in full (rest from reference TRBV11-2 and TRBJ2-7): EAGVAQSPRYKIIEKRQSVAFWCNPISGHATLYWYQQILGQGPKLLIQFQNNGVVDDSQLPKDRFSAERLKGVDSTLKIQPAKLEDSAVYLCASSLDWAVFTGGPYEQYFGPGTRLTVT.

Note on this clonotype: The germline gene is not matched at one end of the junction; a read error may be the cause. The chain employs TRBV6-5 and TRBJ2-2; TRBD1 is a possible D gene (6 bases). The germline V gene has CDR1 MNHEY and CDR2 SVGAGI. The CDR3 is 13 amino acids. The CDR3 spells CASRNTGPGEPFF. In DNA, the CDR3 is TGTGCCAGCAGAAACACAGGGCCCGGGGAGCCGTTTTTT.

Comment on this clonotype: One end of the junction fails to match germline, which may point to a read error. The chain uses TRBV11-3 and TRBJ2-3, with D possibly matching TRBD2 (5 bases). The germline CDR1 and CDR2 sequences are SGHNT and YENEEA. The CDR3 is 13 amino acids. CDR3 amino acids: CVSSILLGPTLYF. Written as DNA, the CDR3 is TGTGTCAGCAGCATATTACTAGGCCCAACGCTGTATTTT.

This clonotype was seen a single time. With a much larger clone just one base away, this may be a read error. The V and J genes are TRBV29-1 and TRBJ2-5, with unresolved D. Germline CDR1 is SQVTM and CDR2 is ANQGSEA. Trimming stripped 4 bases from V and 5 bases from J, with 14 bases between. This CDR3 spans 13 amino acids. As DNA, the CDR3 is TGCAGCGTTGTAGACTCCTCCCGGGAGACCCAGTACTTC. It specifies CSVVDSSRETQYF.

Only one count was recorded for this clonotype. This chain links TRBV20-1 with TRBJ2-1; D unclear. CDR3 size: 14 residues. The germline gives CDR1 DFQATT, CDR2 SNEGSKA (reference sequence). The CDR3 loop is CNVRGTQAYNEQFF. The CDR3, as DNA: TGCAATGTTAGAGGAACGCAGGCCTACAATGAGCAGTTCTTC.

On this clonotype itself: Compared with germline, one end of the junction differs, possibly owing to a read error. The chain joins TRBV20-1 to TRBJ1-4; TRBD1 might be the D (6 bases). The CDR3 extends over 13 amino acids. CDR1 is DFQATT, CDR2 SNEGSKA, per germline (reference sequence). The CDR3 loop reads CSAQDSGYEKLFF. CDR3 nucleotides: TGCAGTGCCCAGGACAGTGGTTATGAAAAATTGTTTTTT.

This chain links TRBV5-1 with TRBJ2-1, with D hard to call. With 2 bases removed from V and 7 bases from J, the gap between germline ends came to 13 bases. Germline V gene lookup returns CDR1 SGHRS and CDR2 YFSETQ. The CDR3 extends over 14 amino acids. The CDR3 DNA reads as TGCGCCAGCAGCTTATTCGAGAGTGTGAATGAGCAGTTCTTC. This encodes CASSLFESVNEQFF. Combining the CDR3 with reference TRBV5-1 and TRBJ2-1 gives the whole variable domain KAGVTQTPRYLIKTRGQQVTLSCSPISGHRSVSWYQQTPGQGLQFLFEYFSETQRNKGNFPGRFSGRQFSNSRSEMNVSTLELGDSALYLCASSLFESVNEQFFGPGTRLTVL.